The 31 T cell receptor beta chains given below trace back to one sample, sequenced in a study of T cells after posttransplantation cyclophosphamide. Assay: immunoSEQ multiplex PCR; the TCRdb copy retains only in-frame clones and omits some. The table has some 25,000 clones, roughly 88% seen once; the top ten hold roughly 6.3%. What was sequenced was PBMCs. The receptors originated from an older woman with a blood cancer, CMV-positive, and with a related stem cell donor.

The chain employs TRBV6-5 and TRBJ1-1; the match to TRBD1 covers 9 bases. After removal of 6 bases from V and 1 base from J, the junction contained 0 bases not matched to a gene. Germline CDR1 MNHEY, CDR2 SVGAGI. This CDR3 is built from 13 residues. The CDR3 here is CASRDRGNTEAFF. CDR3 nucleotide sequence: TGTGCCAGCAGGGACAGGGGGAACACTGAAGCTTTCTTT.

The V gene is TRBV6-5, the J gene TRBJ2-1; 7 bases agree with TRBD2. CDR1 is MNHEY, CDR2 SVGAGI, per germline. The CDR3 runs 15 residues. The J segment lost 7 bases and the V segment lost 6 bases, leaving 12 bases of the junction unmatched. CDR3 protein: CASRPGSGVGNEQFF. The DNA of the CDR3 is TGTGCCAGCAGACCCGGCAGCGGGGTAGGGAATGAGCAGTTCTTC.

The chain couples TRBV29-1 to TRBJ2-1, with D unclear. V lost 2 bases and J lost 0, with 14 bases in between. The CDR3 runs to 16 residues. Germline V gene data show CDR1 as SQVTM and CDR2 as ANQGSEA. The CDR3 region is CSVEIPTSSSYNEQFF. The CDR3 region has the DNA TGCAGCGTTGAAATTCCGACTTCTAGCTCCTACAATGAGCAGTTCTTC.

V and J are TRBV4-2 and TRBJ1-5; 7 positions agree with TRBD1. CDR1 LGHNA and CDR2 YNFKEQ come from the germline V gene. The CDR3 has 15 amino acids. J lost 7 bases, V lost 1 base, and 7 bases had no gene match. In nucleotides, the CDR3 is TGTGCCAGCAGCCAAGGACAGGGCAGATTACAGCCCCAGCATTTT. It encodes CASSQGQGRLQPQHF.

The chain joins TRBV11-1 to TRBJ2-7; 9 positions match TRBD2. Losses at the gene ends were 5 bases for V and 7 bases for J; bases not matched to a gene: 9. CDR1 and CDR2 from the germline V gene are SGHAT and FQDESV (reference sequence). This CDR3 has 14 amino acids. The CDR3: CASSQGTSPREQYF. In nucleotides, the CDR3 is TGTGCCAGCAGCCAAGGGACTAGCCCTCGGGAGCAGTACTTC.

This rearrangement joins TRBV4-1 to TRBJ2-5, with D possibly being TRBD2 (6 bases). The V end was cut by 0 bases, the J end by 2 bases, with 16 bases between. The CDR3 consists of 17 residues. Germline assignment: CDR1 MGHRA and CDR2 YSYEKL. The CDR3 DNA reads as TGCGCCAGCAGCCAAGACGGGACTCAACCCCCACAAGAGACCCAGTACTTC. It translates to CASSQDGTQPPQETQYF.

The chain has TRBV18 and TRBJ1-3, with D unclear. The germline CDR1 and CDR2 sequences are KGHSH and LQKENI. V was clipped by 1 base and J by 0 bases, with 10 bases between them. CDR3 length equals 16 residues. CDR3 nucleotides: TGTGCCAGCTCACCACAAGACACGAGCTCTGGAAACACCATATATTTT. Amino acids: CASSPQDTSSGNTIYF.

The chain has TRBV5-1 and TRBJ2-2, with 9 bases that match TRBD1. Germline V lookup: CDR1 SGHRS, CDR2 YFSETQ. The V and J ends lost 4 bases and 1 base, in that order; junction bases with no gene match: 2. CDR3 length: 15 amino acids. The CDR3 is CASSVGQGNTGELFF. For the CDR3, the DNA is TGCGCCAGCAGCGTGGGACAGGGGAACACCGGGGAGCTGTTTTTT.

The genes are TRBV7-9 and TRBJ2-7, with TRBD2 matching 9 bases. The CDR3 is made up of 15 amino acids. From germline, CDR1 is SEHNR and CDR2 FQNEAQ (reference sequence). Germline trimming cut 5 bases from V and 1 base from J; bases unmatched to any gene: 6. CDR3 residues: CASSLLAGLSYEQYF. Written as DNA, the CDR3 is TGTGCCAGCAGCCTTCTAGCGGGACTGTCCTACGAGCAGTACTTC.

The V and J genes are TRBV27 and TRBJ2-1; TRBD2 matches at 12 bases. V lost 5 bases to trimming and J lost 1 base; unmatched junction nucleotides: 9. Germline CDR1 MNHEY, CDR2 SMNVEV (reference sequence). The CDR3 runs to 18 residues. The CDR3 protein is CASSQRTSGKGSYNEQFF. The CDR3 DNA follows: TGTGCCAGCAGTCAAAGGACTAGCGGGAAAGGTTCCTACAATGAGCAGTTCTTC.

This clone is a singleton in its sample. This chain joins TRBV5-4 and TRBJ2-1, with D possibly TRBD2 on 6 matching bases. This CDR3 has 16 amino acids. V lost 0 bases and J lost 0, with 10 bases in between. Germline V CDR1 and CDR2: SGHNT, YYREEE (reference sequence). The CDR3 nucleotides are TGTGCCAGCAGCTTGGTGGCGGGGAGCTCCTACAATGAGCAGTTCTTC. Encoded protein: CASSLVAGSSYNEQFF. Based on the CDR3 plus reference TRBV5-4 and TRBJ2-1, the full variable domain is ETGVTQSPTHLIKTRGQQVTLRCSSQSGHNTVSWYQQALGQGPQFIFQYYREEENGRGNFPPRFSGLQFPNYSSELNVNALELDDSALYLCASSLVAGSSYNEQFFGPGTRLTVL.

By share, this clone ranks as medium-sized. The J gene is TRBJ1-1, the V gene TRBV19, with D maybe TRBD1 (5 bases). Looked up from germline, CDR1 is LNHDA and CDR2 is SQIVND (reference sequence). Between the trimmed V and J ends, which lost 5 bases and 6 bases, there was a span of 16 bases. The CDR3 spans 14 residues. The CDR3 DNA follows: TGTGCCAGTAGTTTGATTGGGGGGGTGGCTGAAGCTTTCTTT. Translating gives CASSLIGGVAEAFF.

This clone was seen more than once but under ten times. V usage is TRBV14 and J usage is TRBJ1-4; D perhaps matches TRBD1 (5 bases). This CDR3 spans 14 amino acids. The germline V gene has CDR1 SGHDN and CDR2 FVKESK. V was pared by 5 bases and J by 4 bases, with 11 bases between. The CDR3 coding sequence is TGTGCCAGCAGCTTCGACAGTTATAATGAAAAACTGTTTTTT. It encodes CASSFDSYNEKLFF.

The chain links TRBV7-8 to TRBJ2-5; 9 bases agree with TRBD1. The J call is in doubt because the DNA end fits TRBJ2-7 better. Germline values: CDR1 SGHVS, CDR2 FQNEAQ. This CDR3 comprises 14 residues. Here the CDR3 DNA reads TGTGCCAGCAGCCAAGGGACAGGGTCATACGAGCAGTACTTC. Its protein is CASSQGTGSYEQYF.

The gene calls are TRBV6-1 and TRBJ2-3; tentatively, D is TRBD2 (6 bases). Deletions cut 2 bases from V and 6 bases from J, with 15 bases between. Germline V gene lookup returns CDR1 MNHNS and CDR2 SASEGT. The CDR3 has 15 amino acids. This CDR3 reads CASSENGRGADTQYF. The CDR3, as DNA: TGTGCCAGCAGTGAAAACGGGCGCGGGGCCGATACGCAGTATTTT.

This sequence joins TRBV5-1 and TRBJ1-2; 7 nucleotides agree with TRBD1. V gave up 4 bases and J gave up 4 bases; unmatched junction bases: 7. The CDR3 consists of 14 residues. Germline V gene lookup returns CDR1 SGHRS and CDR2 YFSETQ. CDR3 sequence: CASSHGTEFYGYTF. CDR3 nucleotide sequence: TGCGCCAGCAGCCACGGGACAGAATTCTATGGCTACACCTTC.

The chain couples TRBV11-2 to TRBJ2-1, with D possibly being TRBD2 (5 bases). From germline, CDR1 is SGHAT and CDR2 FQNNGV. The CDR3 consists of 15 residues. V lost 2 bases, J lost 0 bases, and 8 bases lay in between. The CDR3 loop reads CASSLRAGSYNEQFF. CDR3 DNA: TGTGCCAGCAGCTTACGCGCGGGCTCCTACAATGAGCAGTTCTTC.

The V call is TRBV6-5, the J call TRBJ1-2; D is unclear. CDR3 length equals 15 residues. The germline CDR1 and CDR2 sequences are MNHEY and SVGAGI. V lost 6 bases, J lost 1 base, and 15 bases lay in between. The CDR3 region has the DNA TGTGCCAGCAGGTTCCCAGGCGCCATTAACTATGGCTACACCTTC. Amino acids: CASRFPGAINYGYTF.

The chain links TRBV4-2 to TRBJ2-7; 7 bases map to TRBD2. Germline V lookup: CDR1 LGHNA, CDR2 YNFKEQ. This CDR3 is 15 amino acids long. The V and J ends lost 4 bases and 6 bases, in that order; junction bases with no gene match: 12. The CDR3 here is CASSLTSESLSEQYF. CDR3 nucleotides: TGTGCCAGCAGCCTCACTAGCGAGTCTCTCAGCGAGCAGTACTTC.

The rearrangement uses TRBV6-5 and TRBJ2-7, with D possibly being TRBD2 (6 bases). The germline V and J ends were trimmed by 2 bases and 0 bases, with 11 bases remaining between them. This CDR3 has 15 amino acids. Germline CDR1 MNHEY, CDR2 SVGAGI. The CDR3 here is CASSYGGSGSYEQYF. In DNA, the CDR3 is TGTGCCAGCAGTTACGGAGGGAGCGGCTCCTACGAGCAGTACTTC.

The CDR3 loop reads CASSAVSGSTADTQYF. In nucleotides, the CDR3 is TGTGCCAGCAGCGCGGTTAGCGGGAGTACCGCAGATACGCAGTATTTT. This chain links TRBV9 with TRBJ2-3; the match to TRBD2 covers 9 bases. This CDR3 has 16 residues. Trimming cost V 3 bases and J 4 bases; bases outside gene matches: 9. Germline assignment: CDR1 SGDLS and CDR2 YYNGEE.

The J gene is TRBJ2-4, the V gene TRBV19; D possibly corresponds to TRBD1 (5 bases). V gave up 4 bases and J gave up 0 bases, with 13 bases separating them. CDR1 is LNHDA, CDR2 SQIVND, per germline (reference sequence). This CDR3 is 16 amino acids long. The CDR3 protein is CASSNLQVLAKNIQYF. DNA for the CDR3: TGTGCCAGTAGTAACTTACAGGTACTAGCCAAAAACATTCAGTACTTC.

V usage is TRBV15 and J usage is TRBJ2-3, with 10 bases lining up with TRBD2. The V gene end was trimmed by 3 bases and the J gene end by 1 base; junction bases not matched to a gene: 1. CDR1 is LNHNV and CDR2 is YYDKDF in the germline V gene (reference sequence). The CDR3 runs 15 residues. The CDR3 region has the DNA TGTGCCACCAGCAGTGGACTAGCGGGCACAGATACGCAGTATTTT. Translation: CATSSGLAGTDTQYF.

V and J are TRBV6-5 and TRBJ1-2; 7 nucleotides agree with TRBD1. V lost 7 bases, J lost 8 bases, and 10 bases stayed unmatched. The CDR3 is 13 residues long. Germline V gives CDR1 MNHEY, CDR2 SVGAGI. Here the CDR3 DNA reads TGTGCCAGCACCCTGACAGGGATGGACGGCTACACCTTC. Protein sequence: CASTLTGMDGYTF.

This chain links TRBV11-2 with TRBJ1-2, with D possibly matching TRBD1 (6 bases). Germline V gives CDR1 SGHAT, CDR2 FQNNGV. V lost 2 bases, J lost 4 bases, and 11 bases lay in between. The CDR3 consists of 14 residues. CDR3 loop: CASSLYVGAYGYTF. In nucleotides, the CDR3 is TGTGCCAGCAGCTTATATGTGGGGGCCTATGGCTACACCTTC.

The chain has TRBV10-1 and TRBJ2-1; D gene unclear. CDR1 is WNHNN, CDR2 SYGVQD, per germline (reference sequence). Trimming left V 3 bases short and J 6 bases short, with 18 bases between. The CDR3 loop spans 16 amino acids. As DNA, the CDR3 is TGCGCCAGCAGTGAAGGTCAGGCCTCCTTAACCAATGAGCAGTTCTTC. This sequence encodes CASSEGQASLTNEQFF.

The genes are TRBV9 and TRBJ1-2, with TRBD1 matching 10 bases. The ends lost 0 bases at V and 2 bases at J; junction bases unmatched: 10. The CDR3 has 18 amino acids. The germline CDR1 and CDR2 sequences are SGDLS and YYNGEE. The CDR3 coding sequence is TGTGCCAGCAGCGTAGCTCCGACAGGGGGCCCTTCCAACTATGGCTACACCTTC. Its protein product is CASSVAPTGGPSNYGYTF.

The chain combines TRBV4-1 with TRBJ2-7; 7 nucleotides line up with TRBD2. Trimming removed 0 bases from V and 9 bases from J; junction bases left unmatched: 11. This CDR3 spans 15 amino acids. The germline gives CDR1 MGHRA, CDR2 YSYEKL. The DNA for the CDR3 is TGCGCCAGCAGCCAAGATTGGGAGGGCCACGGGGGGCAGTACTTC. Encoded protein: CASSQDWEGHGGQYF.

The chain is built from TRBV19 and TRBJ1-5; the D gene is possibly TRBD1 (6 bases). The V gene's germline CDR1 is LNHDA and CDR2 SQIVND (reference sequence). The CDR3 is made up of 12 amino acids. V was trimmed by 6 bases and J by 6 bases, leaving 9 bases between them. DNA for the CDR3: TGTGCCAGTAGCCAGGGGTTTCAGCCCCAGCATTTT. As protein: CASSQGFQPQHF.

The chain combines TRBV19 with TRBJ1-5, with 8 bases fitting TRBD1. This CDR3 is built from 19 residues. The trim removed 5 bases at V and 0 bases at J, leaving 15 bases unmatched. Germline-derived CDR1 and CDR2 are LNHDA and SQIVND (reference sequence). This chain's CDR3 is CASSDLGQAPTYSNQPQHF. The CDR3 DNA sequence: TGTGCCAGTAGTGACCTGGGACAGGCCCCCACTTATAGCAATCAGCCCCAGCATTTT.

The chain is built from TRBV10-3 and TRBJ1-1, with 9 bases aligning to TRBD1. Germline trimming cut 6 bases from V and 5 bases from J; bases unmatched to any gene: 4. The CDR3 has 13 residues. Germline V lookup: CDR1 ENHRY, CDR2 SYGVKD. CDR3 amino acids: CAISSGTGTEAFF. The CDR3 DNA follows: TGTGCCATCAGCTCCGGGACAGGGACTGAAGCTTTCTTT.